The clone carrying this T cell receptor (beta chain) was found once. This CDR3 spans 14 amino acids. The germline V and J ends were trimmed by 4 bases and 0 bases, with 11 bases remaining between them. CDR1 SGHRS and CDR2 YFSETQ come from the germline V gene. The data were produced by immunoSEQ multiplex PCR, yet TCRdb's version contains in-frame clones alone and is incomplete. Seen here are more than 100,000 clones, about 89% observed once, and the top ten hold roughly 19%. These data come from a study of control samples from healthy donors and cancer patients. J is TRBJ2-7 and V is TRBV5-1; D gene ambiguous. The sequenced material came from PBMCs. The clonotype originates from a man in his 60s with lung cancer. CDR3 DNA: TGCGCCAGCAGCCTCGTAGGCAGCTCCTACGAGCAGTACTTC. Translated, it gives CASSLVGSSYEQYF. Filled out from reference TRBV5-1 and TRBJ2-7, the complete variable domain reads KAGVTQTPRYLIKTRGQQVTLSCSPISGHRSVSWYQQTPGQGLQFLFEYFSETQRNKGNFPGRFSGRQFSNSRSEMNVSTLELGDSALYLCASSLVGSSYEQYFGPGTRLTVT.